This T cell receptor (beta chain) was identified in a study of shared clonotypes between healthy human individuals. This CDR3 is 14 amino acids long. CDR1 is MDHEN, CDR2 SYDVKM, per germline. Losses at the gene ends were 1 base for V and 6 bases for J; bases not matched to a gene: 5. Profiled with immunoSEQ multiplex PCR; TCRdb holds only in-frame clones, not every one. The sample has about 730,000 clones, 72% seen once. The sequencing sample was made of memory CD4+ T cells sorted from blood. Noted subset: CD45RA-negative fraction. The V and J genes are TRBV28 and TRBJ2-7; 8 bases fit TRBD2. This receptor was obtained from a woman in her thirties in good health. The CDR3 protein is CASSLFGREREQYF. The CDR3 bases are TGTGCCAGCAGTTTATTCGGGAGGGAGCGCGAGCAGTACTTC.